This T cell receptor (beta chain) comes out of a study of blood T cell repertoires in COVID-19. Adults between about 18 and 89 years of age took part from about two dozen US areas. Original handling: For nucleated cells, counts were estimated from reference gene primer amplification. Sequencing used immunoSEQ multiplex PCR; TCRdb keeps in-frame clones, though not all of them. For V, J and clone size, that table is used; D and trimming come from the DNA. The profile shows 150,000 to 200,000 clones, about 90% of them singletons. Sequences were obtained from PBMCs or T cells enriched from blood (not recorded which). The source is a human donor with acute COVID-19. The donor label of this sample is uncertain.

CDR3 coding DNA: TGCGCCTCTCGTTCCAGACAGGGGACCTCCTCCTACGAGCAGTACTTC. Protein sequence: CASRSRQGTSSYEQYF. This chain links TRBV23-1 with TRBJ2-7, with 8 bases lining up with TRBD1. TRBV23-1 is assigned to the ORF class and has an uncertain function. V lost 11 bases to trimming and J lost 0 bases; unmatched junction nucleotides: 15. This CDR3 is built from 16 residues.